This T cell receptor (beta chain) appears in the sequencing data of a study of immune evolution from preneoplasia to lung adenocarcinoma. General study points: Highest clonality occurred in KRAS-mutant, not EGFR-mutant or double wild-type, nodules. From normal lung to invasive adenocarcinoma, top clone frequencies appeared to decrease.

TCRdb keeps only in-frame clones here, not all; method: immunoSEQ multiplex PCR. The sample shows 11,000 to 15,000 clones, 65% to 90% of them seen only once. Looked up from germline, CDR1 is SGHDT and CDR2 is YYEEEE. This CDR3 contains 13 residues. On this clone: Its matching antigen is unknown. Compared with germline, one end of the junction differs, possibly owing to a read error.

Patient tissue came from resections in Japan or China, 2014–2017. This TCR derives from a donor older than 65 with lung adenocarcinoma. The sample consisted of FFPE lung adenocarcinoma in situ tissue. V is TRBV5-6 and J is TRBJ1-1, with a weak D call TRBD1 (5 bases). This chain's CDR3 is CASSLAAGAFFIF. In DNA form, the CDR3 reads TGTGCCAGCAGCTTGGCCGCCGGGGCATTTTTCATCTTT.